This note documents a single T cell receptor (beta chain) sequence. No cognate antigen has been identified for it. No clone much larger than this one lies a single base away; base qualities are absent. TCRbeta CDR3 regions were amplified from genomic DNA by means of the immunoSEQ Assay, a bias-controlled multiplex PCR. In the paper's pipeline: Within the assay, amplification of reference gene primers was used to estimate how many nucleated cells each sample contained. To quantify the absolute abundance of each unique TCRbeta CDR3 rearrangement, sequence reads were collapsed and filtered. For each sample, productive Simpson clonality was calculated as the square root of Simpson's diversity index across productive rearrangements. TCRdb provides this immuneACCESS table in a form limited to in-frame rearrangements. Some clones are lacking; in checked studies, under half of them reflect an unresolved V gene, and why the rest are absent is not known. D and trimming were read from the DNA, whereas the V and J calls and clone size are those reported in that table. This sample lists about 250,000 clones; about four fifths were detected once. The ten largest clones take up about 9% of the sample.

Whole blood was collected in K2EDTA tubes by collaborating institutions according to the institutions' own protocols. For TCRbeta analysis, collaborators shipped samples in one of three forms: frozen whole blood, isolated PBMCs, or DNA extracted from either of those sample types. These data belong to a study of blood T cell repertoires in COVID-19 (TCRdb year 2020). Broadly, across the study: Samples from collaborators originated in the United States, Italy and Spain and spanned both the acute and convalescent phases of COVID-19. The material from the prospective study consisted of cDNA or gDNA derived from T cells, B-cell-depleted T cells, or PBMCs. Subjects who had been exposed to COVID-19, were actively infected with it, or had recovered from it provided the deeply sampled blood TCRbeta repertoires that made up the dataset. A freely available public database, intended as a resource for researchers studying the immune response to SARS-CoV-2, is where the repertoires were released. The samples were drawn from two sources: the first 160 participants of the ongoing ImmuneRACE study, and 1,000 to 1,500 subjects contributed by 6 global collaborators. A de-identified subject ID, COVID-19 status, age in years and sex were almost always included in the sample metadata. Where available, HLA class I and class II types were obtained from metadata supplied by the sample provider rather than from assay-based typing.

Overall study outcomes, separate from this receptor: The quantity of clinical and demographic metadata differed by source and by participant and was supplied without curation.

V is reduced by 6 bases and J by 5 bases, leaving a spacing of 13 bases between them. The cysteine opens and the phenylalanine closes a CDR3 of 14 amino acids. Solely the CDR3 DNA is kept, with 42 bases framed from the first base. As encoded in the germline V gene, CDR1 is MNHEY while CDR2 is SVGAGI. The sequencing sample was made of peripheral blood. The V gene is TRBV6-5 and the J gene is TRBJ1-4, and TRBD1 may be the D gene, going by 5 matching bases. The receptor was isolated from a man at least 80 years old with acute or convalescent COVID-19. In nucleotide form, the sequence is TGTGCCAGCAGGAATGCGGGGGTAAATGAAAAACTGTTTTTT. Its translation is CASRNAGVNEKLFF.